The text below deals with one TCR beta chain. The antigen is unknown. A second PCR of roughly 7 to 11 cycles used a sample-barcoded 5' primer and a J-beta primer mix. All samples yielded 3 million or more CDR3-containing paired-end reads. TCRdb independently ran MiXCR on the 5' RACE reads; one entry per CDR3 protein. The sample shows 650,000 or so distinct CDR3 sequences, around 52% of them seen only once. This sample is drawn from a study of blood T cells in healthy people across ages. Study-level points and caveats: While age rose, TCR beta diversity per million T cells dropped in a roughly linear way.

The CDR3 contains 14 residues. The trim removed 5 bases at V and 4 bases at J, leaving 10 bases unmatched. Germline CDR1 is SQVTM and CDR2 is ANQGSEA. The source material was blood. The sequence was collected from a woman older than 75 in good health. This chain uses TRBV29-1 with TRBJ1-2; 7 nucleotides align to TRBD1. The CDR3 DNA reads TGCAGCGTTCGCCCATTCACAGGGGCCTATGGCTACACCTTC. Amino acids: CSVRPFTGAYGYTF.